The 14 T cell receptor beta chains presented below share a single source sample, sequenced in a study of beta chain features in type 1 diabetes. Reverse transcription of all isolated RNA meant that expressed TCRB transcripts were sequenced. Measured with immunoSEQ multiplex PCR; TCRdb has only the in-frame clones, and not every one. The profile shows under 250,000 clones, 25% to 35% of them singletons. Specimen: central memory CD4+ T cells from blood. These receptors were collected from a man aged 25 to 45 in good health.

The rearrangement joins TRBV11-2 to TRBJ2-3; D is possibly TRBD1 or TRBD2 (7 bases each). Germline values: CDR1 SGHAT, CDR2 FQNNGV. V lost 5 bases, J lost 12 bases, and 21 bases lay in between. CDR3 length: 14 residues. In DNA, the CDR3 is TGTGCCAGCAGCGAACAGGGGACTATTTCTCCCCAGTATTTT. Amino acids: CASSEQGTISPQYF.

Concerning this clone itself: This may be a read error: a much more frequent sequence differs by one nucleotide. The same CDR3 is also encoded by other DNA sequences in this sample. The V and J genes are TRBV30 and TRBJ2-3, with 8 bases matching TRBD2. Germline V lookup: CDR1 GTSNPN, CDR2 SVGIG (reference sequence). The CDR3 covers 15 residues. Germline trimming cut 5 bases from V and 4 bases from J; bases unmatched to any gene: 11. The CDR3 DNA sequence: TGTGCCTGGTGTGAGGGTAGCGGGGATGCAGATACGCAGTATTTT. Protein sequence: CAWCEGSGDADTQYF.

The rearrangement joins TRBV6-5 to TRBJ2-5, with a weak D call TRBD1 (5 bases). The CDR3 loop spans 15 amino acids. Germline values: CDR1 MNHEY, CDR2 SVGAGI. V was pared by 0 bases and J by 2 bases, with 10 bases between. CDR3 DNA sequence: TGTGCCAGCAGTTACTCTGCGAACAGGCAAGAGACCCAGTACTTC. Its translation is CASSYSANRQETQYF.

This clone was counted ten times or more. The chain carries TRBV9 and TRBJ2-3; the match to TRBD2 covers 10 bases. The CDR3 is 15 amino acids. V was pared by 0 bases and J by 8 bases, with 6 bases of the junction left unmatched. Germline CDR1 reads SGDLS; CDR2 reads YYNGEE. CDR3 residues: CASSVVASGSGTQYF. Here the CDR3 DNA reads TGTGCCAGCAGCGTAGTGGCTAGCGGGAGCGGTACGCAGTATTTT.

The V gene is TRBV11-2, the J gene TRBJ2-4, with D maybe TRBD2 (6 bases). CDR3 length: 15 residues. V lost 1 base and J lost 9, with 16 bases in between. CDR1 and CDR2 from the germline V gene are SGHAT and FQNNGV. Written as DNA, the CDR3 is TGTGCCAGCAGCTTAGGGCTGCGGGAACGAGGCATTCAGTACTTC. It encodes CASSLGLRERGIQYF.

The chain carries TRBV30 and TRBJ1-1, with 9 bases matching TRBD1. The junction had 10 bases not matched to a gene; V was cut back by 8 bases and J by 0 bases. The germline V gene has CDR1 GTSNPN and CDR2 SVGIG (reference sequence). The CDR3 loop spans 15 amino acids. The chain's CDR3 is CAGNRDRDMNTEAFF. In DNA, the CDR3 is TGTGCCGGGAACCGGGACAGGGACATGAACACTGAAGCTTTCTTT.

The table lists this clone with a few counts. The rearrangement links TRBV4-3 to TRBJ2-1, with TRBD1 matching over 11 bases. The ends lost 2 bases at V and 8 bases at J; junction bases unmatched: 5. This CDR3 has 15 residues. Per germline, CDR1 LGHNA and CDR2 YSLEER. CDR3 residues: CASSQRTGGSHEQFF. The CDR3 coding sequence is TGCGCCAGCAGCCAAAGGACAGGGGGCTCTCATGAGCAGTTCTTC.

The V gene is TRBV4-1, the J gene TRBJ1-5; TRBD1 might be the D (5 bases). Deletions cut 0 bases from V and 4 bases from J, with 10 bases between. From germline, CDR1 is MGHRA and CDR2 YSYEKL. The CDR3 contains 15 residues. DNA for the CDR3: TGCGCCAGCAGCCAAGAGGGACGGGGTAATCAGCCCCAGCATTTT. Its translation: CASSQEGRGNQPQHF.

In its sample, this clone was seen a few times. The chain joins TRBV27 to TRBJ1-1; no definite D call. There are 15 residues in the CDR3. Trimming removed 2 bases from V and 1 base from J, with 11 bases in between. Germline assignment: CDR1 MNHEY and CDR2 SMNVEV (reference sequence). The CDR3 protein is CASSLTAAGNTEAFF. The CDR3 nucleotides are TGTGCCAGCAGTTTAACGGCAGCCGGGAACACTGAAGCTTTCTTT.

CDR3 in amino acids: CASSKRDRYSNQPQHF. CDR3 DNA: TGTGCCAGCAGCAAGAGGGACAGATATAGCAATCAGCCCCAGCATTTT. V and J are TRBV7-7 and TRBJ1-5, with 7 bases aligning to TRBD1. CDR1 and CDR2 from the germline V gene are SSHAT and FNYEAQ (reference sequence). V gave up 5 bases and J gave up 0 bases; unmatched junction bases: 7. CDR3 size: 16 residues.

The V call is TRBV19, the J call TRBJ1-5; D not resolved. Germline V gene sequence: CDR1 LNHDA, CDR2 SQIVND (reference sequence). V was clipped by 5 bases and J by 3 bases, with 11 bases between them. CDR3 length: 14 residues. The CDR3 nucleotides are TGTGCCAGTAGTGGGCAGAACCTCAATCAGCCCCAGCATTTT. It yields the protein CASSGQNLNQPQHF.

This clone was found many times. V is TRBV10-3 and J is TRBJ2-7, with D perhaps TRBD2 (6 bases). The CDR3 spans 14 residues. V gave up 8 bases and J gave up 5 bases, with 19 bases separating them. CDR1 and CDR2 from the germline V gene are ENHRY and SYGVKD. The CDR3 region is CAISRERDVHEQYF. The CDR3 DNA reads TGTGCCATCTCCCGGGAGAGGGATGTCCACGAGCAGTACTTC.

The chain uses TRBV7-2 and TRBJ1-1, with unresolved D. The CDR3 is made up of 13 amino acids. Germline-derived CDR1 and CDR2 are SGHTA and FQGNSA. V lost 5 bases, J lost 2 bases, and 9 bases lay in between. CDR3 bases: TGTGCCAGCAGCGCCGACGGTAACACTGAAGCTTTCTTT. This encodes CASSADGNTEAFF. Combining the CDR3 with reference TRBV7-2 and TRBJ1-1 gives the whole variable domain GAGVSQSPSNKVTEKGKDVELRCDPISGHTALYWYRQSLGQGLEFLIYFQGNSAPDKSGLPSDRFSAERTGGSVSTLTIQRTQQEDSAVYLCASSADGNTEAFFGQGTRLTVV.

This chain uses TRBV11-2 with TRBJ2-4, with D unclear. The CDR3 contains 14 residues. Trimming took 1 base from V and 0 from J, leaving 4 bases between them. The V gene's germline CDR1 is SGHAT and CDR2 FQNNGV. The CDR3 region has the DNA TGTGCCAGCAGCTTAGTGGGAGCCAAAAACATTCAGTACTTC. Translation gives CASSLVGAKNIQYF.